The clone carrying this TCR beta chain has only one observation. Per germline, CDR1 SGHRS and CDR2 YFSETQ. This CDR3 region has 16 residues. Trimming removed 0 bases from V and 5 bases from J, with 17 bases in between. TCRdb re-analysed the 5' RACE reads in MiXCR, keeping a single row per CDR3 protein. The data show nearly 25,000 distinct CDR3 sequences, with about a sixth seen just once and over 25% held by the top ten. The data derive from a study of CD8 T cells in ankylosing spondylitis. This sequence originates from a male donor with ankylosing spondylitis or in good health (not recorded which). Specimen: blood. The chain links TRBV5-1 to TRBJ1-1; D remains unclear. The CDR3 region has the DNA TGCGCCAGCAGCTTGGATGGTCGAGGGCCGGGGACTGAAGCTTTCTTT. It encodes CASSLDGRGPGTEAFF.